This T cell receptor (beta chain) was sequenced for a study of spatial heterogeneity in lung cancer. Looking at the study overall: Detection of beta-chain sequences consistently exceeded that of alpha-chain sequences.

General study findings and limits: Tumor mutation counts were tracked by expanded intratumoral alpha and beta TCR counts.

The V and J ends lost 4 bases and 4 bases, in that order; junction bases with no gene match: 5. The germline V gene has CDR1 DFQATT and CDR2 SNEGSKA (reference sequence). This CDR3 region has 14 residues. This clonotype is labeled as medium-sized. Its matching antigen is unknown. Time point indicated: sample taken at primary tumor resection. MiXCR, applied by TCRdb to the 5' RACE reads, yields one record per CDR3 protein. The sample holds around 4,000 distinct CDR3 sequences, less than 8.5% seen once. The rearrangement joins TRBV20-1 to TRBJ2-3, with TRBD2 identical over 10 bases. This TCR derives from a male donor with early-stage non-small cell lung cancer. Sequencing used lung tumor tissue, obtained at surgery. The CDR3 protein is CSANGLAGADTQYF. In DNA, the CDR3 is TGCAGTGCTAATGGCCTAGCGGGGGCAGATACGCAGTATTTT.